Listed below are T cell receptor beta chains from one sample, sequenced in a study of cytomegalovirus exposure and HLA in healthy donors. The data were produced by immunoSEQ multiplex PCR, yet TCRdb's version contains in-frame clones alone and is incomplete. The profile shows roughly 180,000 clones, approximately 80% of them singletons. Material for sequencing was PBMCs. These receptors all come from a female donor in good health and CMV-seronegative. The CDR3 runs from the conserved cysteine through the conserved F or W. Fields, in order: V gene, D gene, clone size, J gene, CDR3 protein, CDR3 DNA. D genes are given only for firm matches. Clone size is stated in some rows and not others, as once, few, many or a class when expanded.

>TRBV10-3|.|.|TRBJ1-2
CAISEYQGNGYTF
TGTGCCATCAGTGAGTACCAGGGCAATGGCTACACCTTC
>TRBV6-1|.|.|TRBJ2-3
CASSDGGATDTQYF
TGTGCCAGCAGTGATGGGGGGGCGACAGATACGCAGTATTTT
>TRBV27|.|.|TRBJ2-1
CASSLSWRSNNEQFF
TGTGCCAGCAGTTTATCGTGGAGATCCAACAATGAGCAGTTCTTC
>TRBV6-5|.|.|TRBJ1-3
CASGFNSGNTIYF
TGTGCCAGCGGCTTTAACTCTGGAAACACCATATATTTT
>TRBV6-1|TRBD2|.|TRBJ2-3
CASSVRTSGRSGASTDTQYF
TGTGCCAGCAGTGTACGGACTAGCGGGAGAAGTGGAGCTAGCACAGATACGCAGTATTTT
>TRBV27|.|.|TRBJ1-6
CASTPGQRNSPLHF
TGTGCCAGCACCCCAGGACAGAGAAATTCACCCCTCCACTTT
>TRBV19|.|once|TRBJ1-2
CASSIEYGYTF
TGTGCCAGTAGTATCGAGTATGGCTACACCTTC
>TRBV5-8|TRBD1|few|TRBJ1-2
CASKGLIYRDRGFYGYTF
TGTGCCAGCAAGGGCCTTATCTACCGGGACAGGGGGTTCTATGGCTACACCTTC
>TRBV30|TRBD1|.|TRBJ2-7
CAWSDQGQFYEQYF
TGTGCCTGGAGCGACCAGGGACAGTTCTACGAGCAGTACTTC
>TRBV2|TRBD1|.|TRBJ1-5
CASSWDSPNSNQPQHF
TGTGCCAGCAGTTGGGACAGCCCCAATAGCAATCAGCCCCAGCATTTT
>TRBV7-7|.|.|TRBJ1-2
CASSSPAGPGDYGYTF
TGTGCTAGCAGCTCACCGGCGGGCCCAGGTGACTATGGCTACACCTTC
>TRBV11-2|.|.|TRBJ1-1
CASSLDNTGEAFF
TGTGCCAGCAGCTTAGATAACACAGGAGAAGCTTTCTTT
>TRBV28|.|.|TRBJ2-2
CASSLPHRVGGELFF
TGTGCCAGCAGTTTACCCCACAGGGTAGGCGGGGAGCTGTTTTTT
>TRBV2|TRBD1|.|TRBJ1-3
CASRDRGNTIYF
TGTGCCAGCAGGGACAGGGGAAACACCATATATTTT
>TRBV15|TRBD2|.|TRBJ2-2
CATSRDSATSGAQAGELFF
TGTGCCACCAGCAGGGACAGTGCAACTAGCGGGGCTCAAGCCGGGGAGCTGTTTTTT
>TRBV6-6|.|.|TRBJ2-7
CASSPQRLSYEQYF
TGTGCCAGCAGCCCTCAACGACTCTCCTACGAGCAGTACTTC
>TRBV6-6|.|few|TRBJ2-7
CASMAETATYEQYF
TGTGCCAGCATGGCAGAGACAGCCACCTACGAGCAGTACTTC
>TRBV9|TRBD2|.|TRBJ2-1
CASSVAPLAGGRNEQFF
TGTGCCAGCAGCGTAGCTCCGCTAGCGGGAGGTCGAAATGAGCAGTTCTTC
>TRBV4-1|.|few|TRBJ2-7
CASSQGQTYEQYF
TGCGCCAGCAGCCAAGGACAGACCTACGAGCAGTACTTC
>TRBV5-1|TRBD2|few|TRBJ2-1
CASSLEGLGNNEQFF
TGCGCCAGCAGCTTGGAAGGACTAGGAAATAATGAGCAGTTCTTC
>TRBV19|TRBD1|.|TRBJ1-5
CASSPTGGNQPQHF
TGTGCCAGTAGTCCGACAGGGGGTAATCAGCCCCAGCATTTT
>TRBV11-3|TRBD2|.|TRBJ2-7
CASSLGGGTRSYEQYF
TGTGCCAGCAGCTTAGGGGGGGGGACTCGATCCTACGAGCAGTACTTC
>TRBV4-2|.|.|TRBJ2-4
CASSQVAAGMGIQYF
TGTGCCAGCAGCCAAGTGGCCGCGGGTATGGGCATTCAGTACTTC
>TRBV6-1|TRBD1|.|TRBJ2-7
CASGQAYEQYF
TGTGCCAGTGGACAGGCCTACGAGCAGTACTTC
>TRBV4-1|TRBD1|once|TRBJ1-4
CASSQDQQGNEKLFF
TGCGCCAGCAGCCAAGATCAACAGGGGAATGAAAAACTGTTTTTT
>TRBV9|TRBD2|.|TRBJ2-3
CASSVGRGGTDTQYF
TGTGCCAGCAGCGTGGGGCGGGGGGGCACAGATACGCAGTATTTT
>TRBV5-1|.|.|TRBJ2-7
CASQNSYEQYF
TGCGCCAGCCAAAACTCCTACGAGCAGTACTTC
>TRBV5-1|.|.|TRBJ2-5
CASSPWTRGQETQYF
TGCGCCAGCAGCCCGTGGACACGGGGGCAAGAGACCCAGTACTTC
>TRBV9|TRBD1|.|TRBJ1-5
CASSPRGGGGGEPQHF
TGTGCCAGCAGCCCCAGGGGAGGAGGGGGCGGGGAGCCCCAGCATTTT
>TRBV28|.|.|TRBJ1-3
CASTPGGLQNTIYF
TGTGCCAGCACCCCCGGCGGGCTTCAAAACACCATATATTTT
>TRBV5-6|.|.|TRBJ1-5
CASSGTGGAQPQHF
TGTGCCAGCAGCGGGACGGGAGGGGCTCAGCCCCAGCATTTT
>TRBV5-1|.|.|TRBJ1-1
CASRSVRGSEAFF
TGCGCCAGCAGATCTGTCAGGGGAAGTGAAGCTTTCTTT
>TRBV6-5|.|.|TRBJ2-3
CASSATTLSTDTQYF
TGTGCCAGCAGTGCGACTACCCTAAGCACAGATACGCAGTATTTT
>TRBV4-2|TRBD2|.|TRBJ2-5
CASSQDNPFGGSGQETQYF
TGTGCCAGCAGCCAAGATAACCCGTTCGGGGGGAGTGGACAAGAGACCCAGTACTTC
>TRBV29-1|.|.|TRBJ1-1
CSVEIVGHPNTEAFF
TGCAGCGTTGAAATTGTTGGACACCCGAACACTGAAGCTTTCTTT
>TRBV6-5|.|.|TRBJ1-1
CASSTGGTEAFF
TGTGCCAGCAGTACTGGAGGAACTGAAGCTTTCTTT
>TRBV28|.|.|TRBJ2-5
CATTQGSQETQYF
TGTGCCACCACCCAGGGGAGCCAAGAGACCCAGTACTTC
>TRBV9|TRBD1|.|TRBJ2-3
CASTKTGTTDTQYF
TGTGCCAGCACCAAGACAGGGACCACAGATACGCAGTATTTT
>TRBV5-4|TRBD2|.|TRBJ2-2
CASSPGLAGGTGELFF
TGTGCCAGCAGCCCAGGACTAGCGGGGGGTACCGGGGAGCTGTTTTTT
>TRBV4-2|.|.|TRBJ2-5
CASSQDPGVYQETQYF
TGTGCCAGCAGCCAAGATCCGGGAGTGTACCAAGAGACCCAGTACTTC
>TRBV4-1|.|.|TRBJ2-5
CASSQGAGLETQYF
TGCGCCAGCAGCCAAGGGGCAGGGCTGGAGACCCAGTACTTC
>TRBV6-1|TRBD2|.|TRBJ2-3
CASSERLWGTSGGFTTDTQYF
TGTGCCAGCAGTGAACGTCTTTGGGGGACTAGCGGGGGATTCACCACAGATACGCAGTATTTT
>TRBV6-6|.|.|TRBJ1-2
CASSYTGSPNYGYTF
TGTGCCAGCAGTTACACAGGAAGTCCTAACTATGGCTACACCTTC
>TRBV2|TRBD1|.|TRBJ1-1
CASRPGQVNTEAFF
TGTGCCAGCAGACCGGGACAGGTGAACACTGAAGCTTTCTTT
>TRBV6-1|TRBD1|once|TRBJ1-5
CASSEFVQGLGQPQHF
TGTGCCAGCAGTGAATTCGTACAGGGGCTTGGTCAGCCCCAGCATTTT
>TRBV5-6|TRBD2|.|TRBJ2-3
CASSLRASGFTDTQYF
TGTGCCAGCAGCTTGCGGGCTAGCGGCTTCACAGATACGCAGTATTTT
>TRBV6-5|TRBD1|.|TRBJ2-7
CASSYSGTVIYEQYF
TGTGCCAGCAGTTACTCGGGGACAGTTATCTACGAGCAGTACTTC
>TRBV4-1|TRBD1|.|TRBJ2-1
CASSRDRGNNEQFF
TGCGCCAGCTCCCGGGACAGGGGGAACAATGAGCAGTTCTTC
>TRBV27|TRBD1|.|TRBJ1-1
CASSFRQGNTEAFF
TGTGCCAGCAGTTTCCGACAGGGGAACACTGAAGCTTTCTTT
>TRBV7-2|.|.|TRBJ2-2
CASASRVPGELFF
TGTGCCAGCGCCTCCAGGGTCCCCGGGGAGCTGTTTTTT
>TRBV7-6|.|few|TRBJ2-7
CASSLDRGSGSYEQYF
TGTGCCAGCAGCTTAGATCGAGGGTCGGGCTCCTACGAGCAGTACTTC